This TCR beta chain was observed in a study of T-cell reconstitution after alpha-beta-depleted transplantation in children. Broader study findings: By about two months after transplant, alpha-beta T cells reportedly arose from several hundred graft clones that had expanded. Several patients had high TCRbeta diversity at day 60; it came from surviving recipient T cells and thymic progenitors. T-cell counts and diversity at one year following transplant were attributed mainly to newly produced T cells.

Unique molecular identifiers tagged the TCRbeta library. TCRdb reprocessed the PCR reads with MiXCR, giving one entry per CDR3 protein. The table records about 48,000 distinct CDR3 sequences, over 4.5% of them present only once. After removal of 0 bases from V and 0 bases from J, the junction contained 4 bases not matched to a gene. This CDR3 spans 17 amino acids. From germline, CDR1 is DFQATT and CDR2 SNEGSKA (reference sequence). This clonotype showed up many times. Antigen specificity is unknown. The input for sequencing was PBMCs, mostly from graft donor cells, taken 60 days after TCRalphabeta/CD19-depleted stem cell transplant. The rearrangement joins TRBV20-1 to TRBJ2-3, with 12 bases identical to TRBD2. The origin of this receptor is a female patient aged 2-9 years who had a stem cell transplant for aplastic anemia, so the T cells may come from the graft donor. The CDR3 spells CSARDIGLAGSTDTQYF. The DNA for the CDR3 is TGCAGTGCTAGAGATATTGGACTAGCGGGGAGCACAGATACGCAGTATTTT.